This T cell receptor (beta chain) was profiled in a study of cytomegalovirus exposure and HLA in healthy donors. In the PCR, 60 Vbeta and 13 Jbeta primers were used. Produced via immunoSEQ multiplex PCR; TCRdb's table is partial and in-frame only. Among some 170,000 clones, 70% to 90% were seen once, and the ten largest hold 1.9%. Each donor's status was that of a healthy bone marrow donor. The CDR3 is 13 amino acids. The germline V gene has CDR1 SNHLY and CDR2 FYNNEI. Trimming cost V 5 bases and J 7 bases; bases outside gene matches: 7. Study results and caveats: Reportedly, diagnosis of cytomegalovirus status by the classifier showed high specificity and sensitivity. The authors later found most CMV-associated TCR beta chains appeared HLA-restricted. Many donors shared some public TCRs, even though most TCR sequences were rare.

Concerning this clone: The antigen is not known.

The rearrangement joins TRBV2 to TRBJ1-1, with 7 bases that match TRBD1. Sequencing was performed on PBMCs. The receptor comes from a woman aged 18 to 35 in good health and CMV-seronegative. CDR3 amino acids: CASSQTGKGEAFF. The CDR3 nucleotides are TGTGCCAGCAGTCAGACAGGGAAGGGTGAAGCTTTCTTT.